One and the same sample provided the 25 T cell receptor beta chains below, sequenced in a study of blood T cell repertoires in COVID-19. Measured with immunoSEQ multiplex PCR; TCRdb has only the in-frame clones, and not every one. The repertoire holds roughly 65,000 clones, with 60% to 85% as singletons. The sample consisted of peripheral blood. The origin of the receptors is a human donor in a cohort sampled during active COVID-19.

The J gene is TRBJ1-6, the V gene TRBV10-3, with 9 bases matching TRBD1. CDR1 is ENHRY, CDR2 SYGVKD, per germline. This CDR3 is 14 amino acids long. Trimming took 9 bases from V and 5 from J; bases not matched to a gene: 5. DNA of the CDR3: TGTGCCATTCGGACAGGGGATGATAATTCACCCCTCCACTTT. It codes for CAIRTGDDNSPLHF.

V is TRBV6-1 and J is TRBJ2-5, with a tentative D call TRBD2 (6 bases). The CDR3 runs to 12 residues. CDR1 is MNHNS, CDR2 SASEGT, per germline. Between the trimmed V and J ends, which lost 3 bases and 5 bases, there was a span of 7 bases. CDR3 DNA sequence: TGTGCCAGCAGTGAGGGAGGTGAGACCCAGTACTTC. It specifies CASSEGGETQYF.

CDR3 sequence reads: CASSRAWGRGNSPLHF. The CDR3 bases are TGTGCCAGCAGCCGTGCCTGGGGGCGGGGGAATTCACCCCTCCACTTT. The V call is TRBV7-2, the J call TRBJ1-6, with a possible D match to TRBD1 (6 bases). Trimming took off 5 bases at V and 7 bases at J, with 18 bases between the two ends. Germline V gene data show CDR1 as SGHTA and CDR2 as FQGNSA. This CDR3 has 16 amino acids.

The rearrangement uses TRBV4-1 and TRBJ2-7; TRBD2 matches 13 bases. The V gene's germline CDR1 is MGHRA and CDR2 YSYEKL. This CDR3 has 17 residues. The V and J ends lost 1 base and 3 bases, in that order; junction bases with no gene match: 6. The CDR3 loop reads CASSQAGTSGTNYEQYF. The CDR3 coding sequence is TGCGCCAGCAGCCAAGCGGGGACTAGCGGGACAAACTACGAGCAGTACTTC.

The V call is TRBV7-8, the J call TRBJ2-7; D possibly corresponds to TRBD1 (5 bases). The CDR3 consists of 12 residues. Germline CDR1 SGHVS, CDR2 FQNEAQ. V was trimmed by 5 bases and J by 3 bases, leaving 8 bases between them. The DNA for the CDR3 is TGTGCCAGCAGCCACCAGGGCTACGAGCAGTACTTC. Translating it yields CASSHQGYEQYF.

CDR3 residues: CASSWGQQETQYF. The CDR3 DNA reads TGTGCCAGCAGCTGGGGACAGCAAGAGACCCAGTACTTC. This chain uses TRBV4-2 with TRBJ2-5; 7 nucleotides match TRBD1. Trimming cost V 5 bases and J 2 bases; bases outside gene matches: 2. CDR1 is LGHNA, CDR2 YNFKEQ, per germline. The CDR3 runs 13 residues.

V usage is TRBV11-2 and J usage is TRBJ2-1; 10 bases fit TRBD2. Germline trimming cut 3 bases from V and 3 bases from J; bases unmatched to any gene: 2. This CDR3 spans 15 amino acids. Germline values: CDR1 SGHAT, CDR2 FQNNGV. CDR3 DNA: TGTGCCAGCAGCTTCTCTAGCGGGAGCTACAATGAGCAGTTCTTC. Translation gives CASSFSSGSYNEQFF.

In its sample, this clone was seen once. The V call is TRBV7-2, the J call TRBJ2-1, with 9 bases lining up with TRBD1. Germline V gene data show CDR1 as SGHTA and CDR2 as FQGNSA. The CDR3 covers 15 residues. The V and J ends lost 10 bases and 9 bases, in that order; junction bases with no gene match: 16. The CDR3 reads CAILPGGQGIGEQFF. In nucleotides, the CDR3 is TGTGCCATCCTCCCGGGGGGACAGGGCATCGGTGAGCAGTTCTTC.

The genes are TRBV5-1 and TRBJ1-2; no reliable D call. CDR1 SGHRS and CDR2 YFSETQ come from the germline V gene. V was trimmed by 4 bases and J by 3 bases, leaving 13 bases between them. The CDR3 is 14 residues long. The CDR3 DNA follows: TGCGCCAGCAGCCGGGAGGGTGCGGACTATGGCTACACCTTC. This gives the protein CASSREGADYGYTF.

This sequence joins TRBV29-1 and TRBJ2-5, with D perhaps matching TRBD1 (5 bases). Trimming removed 0 bases at V and 7 bases at J, with 15 bases between. From germline, CDR1 is SQVTM and CDR2 ANQGSEA. This CDR3 is 14 amino acids long. The CDR3 here is CSVEDYGAGGTQYF. The CDR3 bases are TGCAGCGTTGAAGATTATGGGGCAGGTGGGACCCAGTACTTC.

The gene calls are TRBV18 and TRBJ2-7, with 8 bases aligning to TRBD2. Per the germline V gene, CDR1 is KGHSH and CDR2 is LQKENI. The CDR3 is made up of 15 amino acids. Trimming removed 3 bases from V and 5 bases from J; junction bases left unmatched: 9. The CDR3 bases are TGTGCCAGCTCACCCCGGTGGCGGGAGGACCACGAGCAGTACTTC. Encoded protein: CASSPRWREDHEQYF.

The CDR3 spells CASRWGQNNSPLHF. CDR3 sequence (DNA): TGTGCCAGCAGATGGGGACAGAATAATTCACCCCTCCACTTT. This chain links TRBV28 with TRBJ1-6, with 7 bases that match TRBD1. After removal of 6 bases from V and 5 bases from J, the junction contained 4 bases not matched to a gene. The germline gives CDR1 MDHEN, CDR2 SYDVKM. The CDR3 has 14 amino acids. The whole variable domain, filled in from reference TRBV28 and TRBJ1-6, reads DVKVTQSSRYLVKRTGEKVFLECVQDMDHENMFWYRQDPGLGLRLIYFSYDVKMKEKGDIPEGYSVSREKKERFSLILESASTNQTSMYLCASRWGQNNSPLHFGNGTRLTVT.

The J gene is TRBJ2-3, the V gene TRBV29-1; 9 bases match TRBD1. The CDR3 spans 15 residues. In germline, CDR1 is SQVTM, CDR2 ANQGSEA. V was pared by 6 bases and J by 2 bases, with 9 bases of the junction left unmatched. The DNA of the CDR3 is TGCAGCGTCCTACCCGGACAGGGGATCACAGATACGCAGTATTTT. Translation: CSVLPGQGITDTQYF.

The chain joins TRBV15 to TRBJ2-7; no reliable D call. This CDR3 contains 15 residues. The germline V gene encodes CDR1 LNHNV and CDR2 YYDKDF (reference sequence). With 1 base removed from V and 5 bases from J, the gap between germline ends came to 15 bases. The CDR3 DNA reads as TGTGCCACCAGCAGAGGTAGACTGCTCCTCAACGAGCAGTACTTC. Amino acid sequence: CATSRGRLLLNEQYF.

CDR3 sequence reads: CASSLNRQAGQYF. The CDR3 DNA sequence: TGTGCCAGCAGTTTGAATAGACAGGCTGGGCAGTACTTC. The gene calls are TRBV12-3 or TRBV12-4 and TRBJ2-7; possible D gene TRBD1, 6 bases. The CDR3 consists of 13 residues. Trimming took 3 bases from V and 9 from J, leaving 15 bases between them.

The J gene is TRBJ2-2, the V gene TRBV5-1, with 13 nucleotides matching TRBD2. The length of the CDR3 is 16 residues. V dropped 4 bases and J dropped 5; count of bases not matched to a gene: 5. Germline V gene data show CDR1 as SGHRS and CDR2 as YFSETQ. CDR3 residues: CASSPRTSGSTGELFF. DNA of the CDR3: TGCGCCAGCAGCCCTAGGACTAGCGGGAGTACCGGGGAGCTGTTTTTT.

This clone came up a few times. The CDR3 DNA reads as TGTGCCAGCAGCCCGAGAGGGGGGGGCAGCGAGACCCAGTACTTC. The encoded protein is CASSPRGGGSETQYF. J is TRBJ2-5 and V is TRBV11-2, with a weak D call TRBD2 (7 bases). The V gene's germline CDR1 is SGHAT and CDR2 FQNNGV. CDR3 length: 15 amino acids. V lost 5 bases and J lost 5, with 18 bases in between.

The sample holds one count of this clone. The genes are TRBV5-1 and TRBJ2-3; tentatively, D is TRBD1 (5 bases). The germline V gene has CDR1 SGHRS and CDR2 YFSETQ. Trimming removed 1 base at V and 3 bases at J, with 18 bases between. The CDR3 runs 17 residues. This chain's CDR3 is CASSLLYGSGKTDTQYF. As DNA, the CDR3 is TGCGCCAGCAGCTTGTTATATGGGTCAGGGAAAACAGATACGCAGTATTTT.

The rearrangement links TRBV14 to TRBJ2-7; 8 bases are shared with TRBD1. Per germline, CDR1 SGHDN and CDR2 FVKESK. V lost 1 base and J lost 4; bases outside the gene matches: 6. The CDR3 is made up of 15 amino acids. The CDR3 reads CASSQGTGIRYEQYF. CDR3 nucleotide sequence: TGTGCCAGCAGCCAAGGGACAGGGATCCGGTACGAGCAGTACTTC.

This rearrangement joins TRBV6-5 to TRBJ1-6; D is unresolved. Trimming pared 5 bases from V and 3 bases from J, leaving 8 bases between. The CDR3 sequence is 14 residues long. Per the germline V gene, CDR1 is MNHEY and CDR2 is SVGAGI. CDR3 sequence reads: CASSRSIYNSPLHF. Here the CDR3 DNA reads TGTGCCAGCAGTCGCAGTATCTATAATTCACCCCTCCACTTT.

This clone showed up just a few times. The chain combines TRBV7-2 with TRBJ2-7, with TRBD1 matching 7 bases. Germline V gene data show CDR1 as SGHTA and CDR2 as FQGNSA. This CDR3 region has 14 residues. Losses at the gene ends were 1 base for V and 7 bases for J; bases not matched to a gene: 7. CDR3 DNA: TGTGCCAGCAGCTTAGGACAGGGAGTGTGGGAGCAGTACTTC. It yields the protein CASSLGQGVWEQYF. Supplemented by reference TRBV7-2 and TRBJ2-7, the full variable domain reads GAGVSQSPSNKVTEKGKDVELRCDPISGHTALYWYRQSLGQGLEFLIYFQGNSAPDKSGLPSDRFSAERTGGSVSTLTIQRTQQEDSAVYLCASSLGQGVWEQYFGPGTRLTVT.

The rearrangement uses TRBV7-8 and TRBJ2-7; 7 positions match TRBD1. The CDR3 consists of 15 residues. The germline CDR1 and CDR2 sequences are SGHVS and FQNEAQ. Germline trimming cut 4 bases from V and 4 bases from J; bases unmatched to any gene: 10. The CDR3 loop is CASSSGQRNGYEQYF. The DNA of the CDR3 is TGTGCCAGCAGCTCGGGACAGAGGAACGGGTACGAGCAGTACTTC.

The gene calls are TRBV6-4 and TRBJ2-7, with 12 bases matching TRBD2. The CDR3 is 14 amino acids. Germline V lookup: CDR1 MRHNA, CDR2 SNTAGT. Trimming took 5 bases from V and 3 from J; bases not matched to a gene: 2. CDR3 nucleotide sequence: TGTGCCAGCAGTCGACTAGCGGGGGACTACGAGCAGTACTTC. Translating gives CASSRLAGDYEQYF.

The genes are TRBV7-9 and TRBJ2-2, with D unclear. The CDR3 covers 15 residues. V dropped 1 base and J dropped 2 bases, with 8 bases sitting between them. The V gene's germline CDR1 is SEHNR and CDR2 FQNEAQ (reference sequence). The CDR3 sequence is CASSLVELNTGELFF. CDR3 nucleotide sequence: TGTGCCAGCAGCTTAGTTGAGCTTAACACCGGGGAGCTGTTTTTT.

The chain carries TRBV5-1 and TRBJ1-6; D remains unclear. Deletions cut 4 bases from V and 6 bases from J, with 11 bases between. This CDR3 has 14 residues. CDR1 and CDR2 from the germline V gene are SGHRS and YFSETQ. The CDR3 sequence: CASSLGERNSPLHF. The CDR3 DNA follows: TGCGCCAGCAGCCTCGGGGAACGTAATTCACCCCTCCACTTT.